The next 2 T cell receptor beta chains were all read from a single sample in a study of cytomegalovirus exposure and HLA in healthy donors. Researchers ran the PCR with 60 Vbeta and 13 Jbeta primers. The data were produced by immunoSEQ multiplex PCR, yet TCRdb's version contains in-frame clones alone and is incomplete. Among approximately 170,000 clones, approximately 70% were seen once, and the ten largest hold approximately 5.4%. The specimen sequenced was PBMCs. These receptors were obtained from a woman in her late teens or twenties in good health and CMV-seropositive.

The V and J genes are TRBV5-1 and TRBJ2-3; tentative D call: TRBD2 (6 bases). Between the trimmed V and J ends, which lost 0 bases and 0 bases, there was a span of 11 bases. There are 16 residues in the CDR3. Per the germline V gene, CDR1 is SGHRS and CDR2 is YFSETQ. Here the CDR3 DNA reads TGCGCCAGCAGCTTGGCCAGCGGGCCCAGCACAGATACGCAGTATTTT. Encoded protein: CASSLASGPSTDTQYF. The full variable domain, in which reference TRBV5-1 and TRBJ2-3 provide the parts outside the CDR3, is KAGVTQTPRYLIKTRGQQVTLSCSPISGHRSVSWYQQTPGQGLQFLFEYFSETQRNKGNFPGRFSGRQFSNSRSEMNVSTLELGDSALYLCASSLASGPSTDTQYFGPGTRLTVL.

The gene calls are TRBV4-1 and TRBJ1-5; D uncertain. V was trimmed by 0 bases and J by 5 bases, leaving 8 bases between them. The CDR3 totals 14 residues. CDR1 and CDR2 from the germline V gene are MGHRA and YSYEKL. As DNA, the CDR3 is TGCGCCAGCAGCCAAGAGAGGAGGGATCAGCCCCAGCATTTT. Its protein is CASSQERRDQPQHF.